The entry below gives a single T cell receptor (beta chain) sequence along with its context. This entry belongs to a study of cytomegalovirus exposure and HLA in healthy donors. Study-wide context: Findings of an earlier analysis included under 140 million unique TCR beta sequences from 190 million or so T cells.

CDR1 and CDR2 from the germline V gene are MNHEY and SMNVEV (reference sequence). V shed 8 bases and J 6 bases; nucleotides not matched to a gene: 4. The CDR3 has 13 amino acids. In the PCR, 60 Vbeta and 13 Jbeta primers were used. Clones were read by immunoSEQ multiplex PCR, and TCRdb kept only the in-frame ones, dropping some. The table records 37,000 or so clones, roughly 76% of them present only once. Sequencing was done on a sample of PBMCs. The rearrangement links TRBV27 to TRBJ2-1, with 10 bases aligning to TRBD1. The sequence derives from a woman in her forties in good health and CMV-seronegative. Here the CDR3 reads CASQGTGVNEQFF. CDR3 nucleotides: TGTGCCAGCCAAGGGACAGGGGTCAATGAGCAGTTCTTC.